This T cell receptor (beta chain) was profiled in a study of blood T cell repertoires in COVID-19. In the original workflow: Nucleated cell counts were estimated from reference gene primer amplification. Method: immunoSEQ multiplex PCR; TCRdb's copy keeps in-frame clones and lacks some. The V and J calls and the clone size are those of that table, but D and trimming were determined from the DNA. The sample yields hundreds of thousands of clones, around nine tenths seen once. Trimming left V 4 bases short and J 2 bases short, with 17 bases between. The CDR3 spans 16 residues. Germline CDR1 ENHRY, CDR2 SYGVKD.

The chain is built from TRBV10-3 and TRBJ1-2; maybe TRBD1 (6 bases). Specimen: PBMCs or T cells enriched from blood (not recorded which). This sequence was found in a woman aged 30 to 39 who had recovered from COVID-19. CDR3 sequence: CAISALGTLGNYGYTF. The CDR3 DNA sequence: TGTGCCATCAGTGCGCTCGGGACACTCGGGAACTATGGCTACACCTTC.